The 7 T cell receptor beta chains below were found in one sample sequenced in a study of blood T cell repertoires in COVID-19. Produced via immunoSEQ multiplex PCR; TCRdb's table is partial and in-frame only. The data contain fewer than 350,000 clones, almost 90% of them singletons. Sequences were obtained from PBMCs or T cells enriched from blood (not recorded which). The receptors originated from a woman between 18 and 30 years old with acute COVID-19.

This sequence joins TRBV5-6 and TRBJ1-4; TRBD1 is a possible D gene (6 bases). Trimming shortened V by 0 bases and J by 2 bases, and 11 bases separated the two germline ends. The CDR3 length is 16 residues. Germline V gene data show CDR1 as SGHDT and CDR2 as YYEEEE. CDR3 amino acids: CASSLGFQGTNEKLFF. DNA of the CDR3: TGTGCCAGCAGCTTGGGGTTTCAGGGGACTAATGAAAAACTGTTTTTT.

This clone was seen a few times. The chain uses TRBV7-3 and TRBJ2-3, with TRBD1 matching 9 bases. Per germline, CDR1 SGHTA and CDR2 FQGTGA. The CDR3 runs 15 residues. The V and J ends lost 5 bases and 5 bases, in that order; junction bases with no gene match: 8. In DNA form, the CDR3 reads TGTGCCAGCAGCACAACAGGGGGCTGGGGAGATACGCAGTATTTT. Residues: CASSTTGGWGDTQYF.

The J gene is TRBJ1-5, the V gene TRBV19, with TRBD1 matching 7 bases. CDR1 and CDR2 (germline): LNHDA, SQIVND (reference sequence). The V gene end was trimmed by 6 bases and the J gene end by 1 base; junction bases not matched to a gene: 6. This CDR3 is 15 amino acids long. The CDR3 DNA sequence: TGTGCCAGTAGGATCCTACAGGGGAGCAATCAGCCCCAGCATTTT. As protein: CASRILQGSNQPQHF.

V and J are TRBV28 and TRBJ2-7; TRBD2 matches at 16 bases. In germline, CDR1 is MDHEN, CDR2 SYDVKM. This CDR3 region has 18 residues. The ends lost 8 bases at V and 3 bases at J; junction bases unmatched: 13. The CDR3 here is CASGRGLAGGPQIYEQYF. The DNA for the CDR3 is TGTGCCAGCGGGCGGGGACTAGCGGGAGGGCCGCAGATCTACGAGCAGTACTTC.

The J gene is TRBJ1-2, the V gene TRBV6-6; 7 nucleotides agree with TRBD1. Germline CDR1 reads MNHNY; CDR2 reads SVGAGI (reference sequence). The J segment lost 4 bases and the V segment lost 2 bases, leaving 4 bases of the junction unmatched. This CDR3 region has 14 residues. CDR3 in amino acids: CASSYPGQIYGYTF. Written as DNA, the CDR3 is TGTGCCAGCAGTTACCCGGGACAGATCTATGGCTACACCTTC.

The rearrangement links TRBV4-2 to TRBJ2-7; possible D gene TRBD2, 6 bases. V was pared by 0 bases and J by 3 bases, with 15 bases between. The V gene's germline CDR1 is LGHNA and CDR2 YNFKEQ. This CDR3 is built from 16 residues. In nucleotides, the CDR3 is TGTGCCAGCAGCCAAGATCTGGCTAGCGCCAACTACGAGCAGTACTTC. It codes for CASSQDLASANYEQYF.

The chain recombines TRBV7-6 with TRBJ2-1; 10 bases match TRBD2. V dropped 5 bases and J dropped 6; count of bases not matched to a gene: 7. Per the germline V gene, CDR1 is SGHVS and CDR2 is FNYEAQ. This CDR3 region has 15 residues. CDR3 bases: TGTGCCAGCAGCCTCGGGACTAGCGTCAGCAATGAGCAGTTCTTC. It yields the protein CASSLGTSVSNEQFF.